The present T cell receptor beta chain was sequenced within a study of CD8 T cells in ankylosing spondylitis. Broader study findings: Within peripheral blood, clones linked to disease were CD8+ and relatively rare. Within matched ankylosing spondylitis synovial fluid, disease-linked clones were reportedly significantly enriched.

Looked up from germline, CDR1 is MNHEY and CDR2 is SMNVEV (reference sequence). The CDR3 consists of 14 residues. Trimming removed 2 bases from V and 3 bases from J, with 8 bases in between. Libraries for TCR beta were made by quantitative 5'-RACE with molecular barcodes. TCRdb independently ran MiXCR on the 5' RACE reads; one entry per CDR3 protein. The sample has 90,000 to 100,000 distinct CDR3 sequences, about 8.6% seen once. About this clonotype itself: Its antigen is currently unknown.

V and J are TRBV27 and TRBJ1-5, with D possibly TRBD1 on 6 matching bases. The TCR was taken from a male donor with ankylosing spondylitis or in good health (not recorded which). The source material was blood, either unsorted or a sorted T cell fraction (not recorded which). CDR3 nucleotide sequence: TGTGCCAGCAGTTTAGACAGGACCAATCAGCCCCAGCATTTT. Translation: CASSLDRTNQPQHF.